The sequence of this T cell receptor beta chain was determined in a study of cytomegalovirus exposure and HLA in healthy donors. Study-wide points: Accounts indicate the classifier identified cytomegalovirus status with strong specificity and sensitivity. The study put 160 or so TCR beta chains on its list as cytomegalovirus-associated.

As to this clone: The antigen remains undetermined.

The junction had 8 bases not matched to a gene; V was cut back by 3 bases and J by 10 bases. Germline CDR1 is SGHRS and CDR2 is YFSETQ. The CDR3 runs 14 residues. Profiling relied on immunoSEQ multiplex PCR, and the TCRdb table lists in-frame clones only, not all of them. The table lists under 200,000 clones, under 95% of them singletons. This chain uses TRBV5-1 with TRBJ1-4; TRBD1 agrees at 8 bases. The sequence was collected from a woman under 30 in good health and CMV-seropositive. The specimen sequenced was PBMCs. In nucleotides, the CDR3 is TGCGCCAGCAGCTCCACGACAGGGGCGGGAAAACTGTTTTTT. Translating it yields CASSSTTGAGKLFF.